A single sample is the source of the 13 T cell receptor beta chains below, sequenced in a study of T cell repertoires in cytomegalovirus infection. TCRdb used MiXCR to reprocess the reads, holding one entry per CDR3 protein. This sample has around 530,000 distinct CDR3 sequences; approximately 25% occur once, and the top ten carry approximately 13%. Material for sequencing was PBMCs. The receptor source for this set is a human donor in good health (CMV status not recorded). Some clones in this sample may be carry-over from other donors' samples.

This clonotype was detected a few times. The rearrangement uses TRBV6-5 and TRBJ1-4; 10 bases map to TRBD1. Germline V gives CDR1 MNHEY, CDR2 SVGAGI. V lost 4 bases to trimming and J lost 7 bases; unmatched junction nucleotides: 3. This CDR3 has 14 amino acids. The CDR3 nucleotides read TGTGCCAGCAGTTCCGGACAGGGGGGTGAAAAACTGTTTTTT. Its protein is CASSSGQGGEKLFF.

This clonotype was observed a handful of times. V is TRBV27 and J is TRBJ2-1; D uncertain. Germline V gene data show CDR1 as MNHEY and CDR2 as SMNVEV (reference sequence). Trimming cost V 2 bases and J 7 bases, with 9 bases left between them. There are 13 residues in the CDR3. CDR3 protein: CASSLPAWNEQFF. DNA of the CDR3: TGTGCCAGCAGTTTACCAGCGTGGAATGAGCAGTTCTTC.

This chain connects TRBV29-1 to TRBJ2-1; tentatively, D is TRBD1 (5 bases). There are 12 residues in the CDR3. V was trimmed by 7 bases and J by 5 bases, leaving 12 bases between them. CDR1 and CDR2 (germline): SQVTM, ANQGSEA. The CDR3 sequence: CSGKTVNNEQFF. CDR3 DNA: TGCAGCGGCAAGACAGTAAACAATGAGCAGTTCTTC.

This clonotype was counted many times. J is TRBJ2-1 and V is TRBV7-2; D is unclear. V was clipped by 5 bases and J by 0 bases, with 14 bases between them. CDR3 length equals 16 residues. CDR1 SGHTA and CDR2 FQGNSA come from the germline V gene. The CDR3 nucleotides are TGTGCCAGCAGCCCCGAGCCCCAAAGCTCCTACAATGAGCAGTTCTTC. This sequence encodes CASSPEPQSSYNEQFF.

The chain couples TRBV18 to TRBJ2-7; 10 bases match TRBD2. Germline-derived CDR1 and CDR2 are KGHSH and LQKENI. The CDR3 has 15 amino acids. V gave up 0 bases and J gave up 5 bases; unmatched junction bases: 4. The CDR3 spells CASSPPGLAGDEQYF. The CDR3 nucleotides read TGTGCCAGCTCACCACCGGGGCTAGCGGGAGACGAGCAGTACTTC.

The count of this clonotype is one. The chain couples TRBV29-1 to TRBJ2-3, with unresolved D. The CDR3 consists of 15 residues. Per the germline V gene, CDR1 is SQVTM and CDR2 is ANQGSEA. Trimming pared 2 bases from V and 6 bases from J, leaving 18 bases between. The CDR3 sequence is CSVESVNSEYDTQYF. CDR3 nucleotides: TGCAGCGTTGAAAGTGTGAACTCTGAATACGATACGCAGTATTTT.

CDR3 in amino acids: CASSPTPLDRVQQETQYF. The CDR3 DNA is TGCGCCAGCAGCCCCACCCCATTGGACAGGGTACAGCAAGAGACCCAGTACTTC. The J gene is TRBJ2-5, the V gene TRBV4-1; 8 positions match TRBD1. CDR3 length equals 18 residues. Germline lookup yields CDR1 MGHRA and CDR2 YSYEKL. V was pared by 4 bases and J by 2 bases, with 15 bases of the junction left unmatched.

The rearrangement uses TRBV19 and TRBJ1-5; 10 bases map to TRBD1. CDR3 length equals 16 residues. V shed 6 bases and J 7 bases; nucleotides not matched to a gene: 12. In germline, CDR1 is LNHDA, CDR2 SQIVND (reference sequence). CDR3 region: CASRPGTGVGKQPQHF. The CDR3 DNA sequence: TGTGCCAGTAGACCTGGGACAGGGGTTGGTAAACAGCCCCAGCATTTT.

The chain joins TRBV5-6 to TRBJ2-2; TRBD2 aligns across 9 bases. The CDR3 spans 16 residues. Germline loops: CDR1 SGHDT, CDR2 YYEEEE. J gave up 1 base and V 4 bases, and 5 bases lay outside the gene matches. The chain's CDR3 is CASSGLSGRNTGELFF. The DNA of the CDR3 is TGTGCCAGCAGCGGTCTTAGCGGGAGGAACACCGGGGAGCTGTTTTTT.

This clonotype was recorded a few times. The chain has TRBV6-5 and TRBJ1-2, with D hard to call. CDR3 size: 13 residues. Germline CDR1 MNHEY, CDR2 SVGAGI. Trimming left V 2 bases short and J 4 bases short, with 8 bases between. The CDR3 DNA is TGTGCCAGCAGTTACGCGGGCTCCTATGGCTACACCTTC. Its translation is CASSYAGSYGYTF.

V is TRBV9 and J is TRBJ1-2; 8 nucleotides line up with TRBD1. The V and J ends lost 4 bases and 8 bases, in that order; junction bases with no gene match: 16. The CDR3 covers 16 residues. Per the germline V gene, CDR1 is SGDLS and CDR2 is YYNGEE. The CDR3 region is CASSSRGGTGGKGYTF. DNA for the CDR3: TGTGCCAGCAGCTCCCGGGGGGGGACAGGAGGAAAGGGCTACACCTTC. The complete variable domain, with remaining parts taken from reference TRBV9 and TRBJ1-2, reads DSGVTQTPKHLITATGQRVTLRCSPRSGDLSVYWYQQSLDQGLQFLIQYYNGEERAKGNILERFSAQQFPDLHSELNLSSLELGDSALYFCASSSRGGTGGKGYTFGSGTRLTVV.

There are a few counts of this clonotype. This sequence joins TRBV4-1 and TRBJ2-5; D tentatively reads TRBD1 or TRBD2 (7 bases each). This CDR3 comprises 17 residues. The germline CDR1 and CDR2 sequences are MGHRA and YSYEKL. V was clipped by 0 bases and J by 0 bases, with 14 bases between them. This CDR3 is CASSQDWEGTDQETQYF. CDR3 sequence (DNA): TGCGCCAGCAGCCAAGATTGGGAGGGGACAGACCAAGAGACCCAGTACTTC.

The rearrangement links TRBV29-1 to TRBJ1-5; D call uncertain. Germline V gene sequence: CDR1 SQVTM, CDR2 ANQGSEA. The V end lost 6 bases, the J end lost 3 bases, and 12 bases lay between the germline ends. The CDR3 is made up of 13 amino acids. The CDR3, as DNA: TGCAGCGTCGCAGGAAGGGACAATCAGCCCCAGCATTTT. This encodes CSVAGRDNQPQHF. The full variable domain, in which reference TRBV29-1 and TRBJ1-5 provide the parts outside the CDR3, is SAVISQKPSRDICQRGTSLTIQCQVDSQVTMMFWYRQQPGQSLTLIATANQGSEATYESGFVIDKFPISRPNLTFSTLTVSNMSPEDSSIYLCSVAGRDNQPQHFGDGTRLSIL.